The T cell receptor beta chain under discussion was sequenced for a study of cytomegalovirus exposure and HLA in healthy donors. Across the whole study: Researchers previously reported finding more than 100 million unique TCR beta sequences from roughly 170 million T cells. Findings and caveats of the study: In a later analysis, a missense DCLRE1C variant was linked to TCR beta V- and J-gene trimming.

Note on this clone: Its target is not known.

V lost 1 base, J lost 2 bases, and 8 bases stayed unmatched. Germline assignment: CDR1 LNHDA and CDR2 SQIVND (reference sequence). This CDR3 comprises 18 residues. PCR was performed using 60 Vbeta and 13 Jbeta primers. As processed by the authors: Later reanalysis found 80 million or so unique TCR beta chains, roughly 10 million of them shared. Data came from immunoSEQ multiplex PCR; TCRdb stores just in-frame clones and leaves some out. V, J and clone size are those of that table, while D and trimming were read from the DNA. Among about 150,000 clones listed, nearly 80% were seen once. The source material was PBMCs. This TCR was sampled from a woman between 40 and 55 years old in good health and CMV-seronegative. The V call is TRBV19, the J call TRBJ2-7; 13 nucleotides match TRBD2. The CDR3 DNA reads as TGTGCCAGTAGTATAGGGGGACTAGCGGGAAGCCACCCCTACGAGCAGTACTTC. The encoded protein is CASSIGGLAGSHPYEQYF.